This TCR beta chain was sequenced for a study of blood T cell repertoires in COVID-19. The CDR3 is made up of 12 amino acids. CDR1 and CDR2 (germline): SGDLS, YYNGEE. The germline V and J ends were trimmed by 6 bases and 4 bases, with 8 bases remaining between them. Clones were sequenced by immunoSEQ multiplex PCR, and TCRdb holds only the in-frame ones, with some missing. The sample yields more than 110,000 clones, 84% seen once. The sample was peripheral blood. The TCR was taken from a human donor in a cohort sampled during active COVID-19. The chain is built from TRBV9 and TRBJ1-3; D possibly corresponds to TRBD1 (5 bases). CDR3 in DNA: TGTGCCAGCACGAACAGGGGAAACACCATATATTTT. This encodes CASTNRGNTIYF.